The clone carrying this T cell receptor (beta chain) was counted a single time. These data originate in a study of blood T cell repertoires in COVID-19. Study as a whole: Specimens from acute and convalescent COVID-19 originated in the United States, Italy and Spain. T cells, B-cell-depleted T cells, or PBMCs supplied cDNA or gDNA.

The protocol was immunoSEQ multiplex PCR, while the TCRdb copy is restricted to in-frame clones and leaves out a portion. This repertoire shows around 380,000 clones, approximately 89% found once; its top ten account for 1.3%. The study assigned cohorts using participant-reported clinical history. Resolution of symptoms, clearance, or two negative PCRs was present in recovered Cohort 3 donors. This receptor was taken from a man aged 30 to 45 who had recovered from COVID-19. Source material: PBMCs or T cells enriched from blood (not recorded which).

In nucleotides, the CDR3 is TGTGCCAGCAGCAACTACCACGACAGGTTCTACGAAGAGCAGTACTTC. Its translation: CASSNYHDRFYEEQYF. The chain couples TRBV21-1 to TRBJ2-7; the D call TRBD1 from the table was never checked on the DNA. TRBV21-1 is labeled a pseudogene. The CDR3 runs 16 residues.